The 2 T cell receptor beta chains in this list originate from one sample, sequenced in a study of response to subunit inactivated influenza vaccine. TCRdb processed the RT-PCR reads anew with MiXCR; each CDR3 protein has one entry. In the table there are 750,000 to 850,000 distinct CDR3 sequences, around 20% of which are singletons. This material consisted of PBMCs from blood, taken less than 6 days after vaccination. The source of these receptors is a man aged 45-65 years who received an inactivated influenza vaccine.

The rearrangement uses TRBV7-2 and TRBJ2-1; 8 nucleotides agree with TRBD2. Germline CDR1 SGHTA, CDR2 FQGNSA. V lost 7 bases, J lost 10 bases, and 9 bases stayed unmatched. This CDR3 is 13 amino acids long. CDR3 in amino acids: CASNQGGGGEQFF. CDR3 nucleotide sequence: TGTGCCAGCAACCAGGGCGGCGGGGGGGAGCAGTTCTTC.

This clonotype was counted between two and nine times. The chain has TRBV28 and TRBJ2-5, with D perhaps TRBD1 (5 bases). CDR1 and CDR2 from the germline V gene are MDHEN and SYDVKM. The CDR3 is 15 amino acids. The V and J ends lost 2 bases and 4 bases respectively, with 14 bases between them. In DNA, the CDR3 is TGTGCCAGCAGTTTAATGTCCAGGGTCGGAGAGACCCAGTACTTC. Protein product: CASSLMSRVGETQYF.